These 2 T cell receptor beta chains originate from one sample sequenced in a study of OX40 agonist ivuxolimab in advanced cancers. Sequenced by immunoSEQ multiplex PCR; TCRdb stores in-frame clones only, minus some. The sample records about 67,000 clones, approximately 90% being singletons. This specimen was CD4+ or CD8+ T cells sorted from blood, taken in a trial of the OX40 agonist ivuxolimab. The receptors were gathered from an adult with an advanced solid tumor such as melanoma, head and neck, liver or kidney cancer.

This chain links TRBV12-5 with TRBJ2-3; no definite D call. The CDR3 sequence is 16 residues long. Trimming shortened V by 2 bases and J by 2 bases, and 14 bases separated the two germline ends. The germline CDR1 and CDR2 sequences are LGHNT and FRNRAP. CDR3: CASGLPRFQNTDTQYF. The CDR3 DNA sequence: TGTGCTAGTGGTTTGCCCCGGTTCCAAAACACAGATACGCAGTATTTT.

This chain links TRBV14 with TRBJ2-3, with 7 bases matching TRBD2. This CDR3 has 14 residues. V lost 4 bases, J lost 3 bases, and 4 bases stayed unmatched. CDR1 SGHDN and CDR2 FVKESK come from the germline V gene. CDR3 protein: CASSRLAFTDTQYF. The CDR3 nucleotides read TGTGCCAGCAGCCGACTAGCTTTTACAGATACGCAGTATTTT. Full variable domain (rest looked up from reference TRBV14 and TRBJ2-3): EAGVTQFPSHSVIEKGQTVTLRCDPISGHDNLYWYRRVMGKEIKFLLHFVKESKQDESGMPNNRFLAERTGGTYSTLKVQPAELEDSGVYFCASSRLAFTDTQYFGPGTRLTVL.